The T cell receptor (beta chain) under discussion was sequenced for a study of T-cell memory formation after mild COVID-19. In its sample, this clonotype was seen many times. Constant-segment primers and 5'RACE yielded cDNA libraries for TCR alpha and TCR beta, each carrying sample barcodes and UMIs. TCRdb reprocessed the 5' RACE reads with MiXCR, giving one entry per CDR3 protein. Among a few hundred thousand distinct CDR3 sequences listed, approximately 15% were seen once. Trimming took off 2 bases at V and 0 bases at J, with 17 bases between the two ends. Germline V lookup: CDR1 SGHTA, CDR2 FQGTGA. The CDR3 totals 18 residues.

This rearrangement joins TRBV7-3 to TRBJ2-1; the D gene is possibly TRBD2 (6 bases). This clonotype was obtained from a man aged 18 to 29 who had mild COVID-19 (a few samples of this study predate the infection). Cell type and time point are not known. Sequencing was done on a sample of PBMCs or a T cell subset sorted from them (not recorded which). CDR3 amino acids: CASSLEGRGRSSYNEQFF. In DNA, the CDR3 is TGTGCCAGCAGCTTAGAGGGGCGGGGACGAAGCTCCTACAATGAGCAGTTCTTC.